This T cell receptor (beta chain) was sequenced in a study of blood T cells in healthy people across ages. Notes on the study in general: Any changes in expanded clonotypes were possibly confounded, as donor CMV status remained unknown.

Healthy individuals of Caucasian origin from Russia, aged roughly 6 to 100, served as donors. Remarks on this clonotype: Its antigen is currently unknown. An end of the junction differs from the germline gene, which may be a read error.

A second PCR, run for about 6 to 11 cycles, used a sample-barcoded 5' primer plus a J-beta primer mix. A 12-random-nucleotide template-switch adaptor tagged each cDNA molecule. Every sample returned 2.5 million or more CDR3-containing paired-end reads. Using its own MiXCR run on the 5' RACE reads, TCRdb lists one record per CDR3 protein. The sample lists approximately 600,000 distinct CDR3 sequences; about 54% were seen once. The sample was blood. The TCR sequence derives from a man in his sixties in good health.

The CDR3 DNA follows: TGTGGCAGCAGCGTCCGCATGCAGTACGAGCAGTACTTC. Translating it yields CGSSVRMQYEQYF. This chain connects TRBV9 to TRBJ2-5; D gene ambiguous. The DNA end lines up better with TRBJ2-7; the J call may be wrong. Per germline, CDR1 SGDLS and CDR2 YYNGEE. The CDR3 extends over 13 amino acids.